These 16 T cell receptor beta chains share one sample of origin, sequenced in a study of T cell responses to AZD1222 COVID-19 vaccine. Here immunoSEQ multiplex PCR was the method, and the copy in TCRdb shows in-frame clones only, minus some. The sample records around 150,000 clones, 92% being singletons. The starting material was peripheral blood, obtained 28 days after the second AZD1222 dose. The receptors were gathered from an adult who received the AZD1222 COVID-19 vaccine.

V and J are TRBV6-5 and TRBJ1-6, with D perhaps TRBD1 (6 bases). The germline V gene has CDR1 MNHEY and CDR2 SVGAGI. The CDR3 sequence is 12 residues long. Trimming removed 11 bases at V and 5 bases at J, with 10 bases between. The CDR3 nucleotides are TGTGCCGGTCGGGACAATAATTCACCCCTCCACTTT. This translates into CAGRDNNSPLHF.

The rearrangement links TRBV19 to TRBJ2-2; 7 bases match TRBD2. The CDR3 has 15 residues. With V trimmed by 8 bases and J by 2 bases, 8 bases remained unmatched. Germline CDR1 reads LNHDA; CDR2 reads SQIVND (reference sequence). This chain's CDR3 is CASSKAGFNTGELFF. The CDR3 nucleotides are TGTGCCAGTTCGAAAGCGGGATTCAACACCGGGGAGCTGTTTTTT.

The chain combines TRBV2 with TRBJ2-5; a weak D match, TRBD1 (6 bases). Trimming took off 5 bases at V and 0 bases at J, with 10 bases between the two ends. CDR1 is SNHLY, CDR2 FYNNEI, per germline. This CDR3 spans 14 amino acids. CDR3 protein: CASSSQGYQETQYF. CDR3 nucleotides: TGTGCCAGCAGTTCTCAGGGGTACCAAGAGACCCAGTACTTC.

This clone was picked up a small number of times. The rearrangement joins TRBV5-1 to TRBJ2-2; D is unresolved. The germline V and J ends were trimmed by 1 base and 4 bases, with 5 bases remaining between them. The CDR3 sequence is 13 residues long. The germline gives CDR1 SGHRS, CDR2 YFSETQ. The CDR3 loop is CASSLSGTGELFF. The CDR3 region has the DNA TGCGCCAGCAGCTTGTCGGGCACCGGGGAGCTGTTTTTT. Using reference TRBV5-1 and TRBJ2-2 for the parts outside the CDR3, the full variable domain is KAGVTQTPRYLIKTRGQQVTLSCSPISGHRSVSWYQQTPGQGLQFLFEYFSETQRNKGNFPGRFSGRQFSNSRSEMNVSTLELGDSALYLCASSLSGTGELFFGEGSRLTVL.

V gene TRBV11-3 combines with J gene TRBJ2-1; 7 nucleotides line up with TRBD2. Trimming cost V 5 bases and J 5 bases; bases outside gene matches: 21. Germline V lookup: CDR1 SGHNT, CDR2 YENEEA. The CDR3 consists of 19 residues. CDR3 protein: CASSPLVGGRGVWDNEQFF. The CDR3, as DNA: TGTGCCAGCAGCCCGCTAGTGGGCGGGAGAGGGGTATGGGACAATGAGCAGTTCTTC.

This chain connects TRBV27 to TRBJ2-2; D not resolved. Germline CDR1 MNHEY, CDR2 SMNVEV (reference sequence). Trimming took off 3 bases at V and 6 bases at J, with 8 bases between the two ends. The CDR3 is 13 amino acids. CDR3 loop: CASSFVFPGELFF. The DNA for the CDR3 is TGTGCCAGCAGTTTCGTTTTTCCCGGGGAGCTGTTTTTT.

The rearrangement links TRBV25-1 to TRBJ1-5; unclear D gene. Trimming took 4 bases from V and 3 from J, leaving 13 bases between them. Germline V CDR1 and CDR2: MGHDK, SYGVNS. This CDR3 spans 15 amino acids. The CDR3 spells CASSADSGSNQPQHF. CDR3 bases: TGTGCCAGCAGTGCCGACTCAGGATCCAATCAGCCCCAGCATTTT. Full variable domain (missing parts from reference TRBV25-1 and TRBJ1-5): EADIYQTPRYLVIGTGKKITLECSQTMGHDKMYWYQQDPGMELHLIHYSYGVNSTEKGDLSSESTVSRIRTEHFPLTLESARPSHTSQYLCASSADSGSNQPQHFGDGTRLSIL.

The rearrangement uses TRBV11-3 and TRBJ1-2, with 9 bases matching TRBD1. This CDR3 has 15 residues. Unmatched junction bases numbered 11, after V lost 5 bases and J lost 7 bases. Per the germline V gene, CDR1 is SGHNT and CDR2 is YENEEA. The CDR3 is CASSHGTGLLGGYTF. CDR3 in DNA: TGTGCCAGCAGCCACGGGACAGGGCTTTTAGGTGGCTACACCTTC.

This CDR3 reads CASSQGKNEKLFF. CDR3 bases: TGTGCCAGCAGCCAGGGGAAAAACGAAAAACTGTTTTTT. The rearrangement uses TRBV4-2 and TRBJ1-4; D not certain. This CDR3 has 13 residues. Germline CDR1 is LGHNA and CDR2 is YNFKEQ. Trimming stripped 3 bases from V and 8 bases from J, with 10 bases between.

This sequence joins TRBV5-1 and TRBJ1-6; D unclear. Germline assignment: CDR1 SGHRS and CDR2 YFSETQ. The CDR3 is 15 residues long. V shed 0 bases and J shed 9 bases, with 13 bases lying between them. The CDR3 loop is CASSLAGSGRSPLHF. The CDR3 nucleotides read TGCGCCAGCAGCTTGGCCGGATCCGGGCGTTCACCCCTCCACTTT.

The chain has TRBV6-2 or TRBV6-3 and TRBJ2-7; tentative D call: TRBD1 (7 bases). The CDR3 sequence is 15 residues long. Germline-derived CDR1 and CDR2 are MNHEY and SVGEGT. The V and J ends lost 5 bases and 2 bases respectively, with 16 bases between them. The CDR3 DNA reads TGTGCCAGCAGTGCGTCAGGGGGGTATACCTACGAGCAGTACTTC. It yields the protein CASSASGGYTYEQYF.

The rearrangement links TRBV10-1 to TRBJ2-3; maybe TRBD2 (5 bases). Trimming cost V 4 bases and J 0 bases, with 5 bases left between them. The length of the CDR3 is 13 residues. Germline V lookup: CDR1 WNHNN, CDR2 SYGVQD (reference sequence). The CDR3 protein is CASSGGSTDTQYF. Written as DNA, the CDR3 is TGCGCCAGCAGTGGCGGGAGCACAGATACGCAGTATTTT.

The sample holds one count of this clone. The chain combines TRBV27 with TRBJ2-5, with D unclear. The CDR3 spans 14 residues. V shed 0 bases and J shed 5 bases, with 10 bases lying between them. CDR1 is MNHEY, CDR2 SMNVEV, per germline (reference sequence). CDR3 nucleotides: TGTGCCAGCAGTTTATCGATACCTGGGGAGACCCAGTACTTC. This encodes CASSLSIPGETQYF.

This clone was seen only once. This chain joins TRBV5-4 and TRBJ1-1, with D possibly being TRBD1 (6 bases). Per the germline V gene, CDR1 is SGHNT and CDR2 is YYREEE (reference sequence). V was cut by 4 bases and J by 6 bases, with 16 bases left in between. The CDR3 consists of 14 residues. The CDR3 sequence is CASSPGTFAAEAFF. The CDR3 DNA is TGTGCCAGCAGCCCGGGGACATTTGCCGCTGAAGCTTTCTTT.

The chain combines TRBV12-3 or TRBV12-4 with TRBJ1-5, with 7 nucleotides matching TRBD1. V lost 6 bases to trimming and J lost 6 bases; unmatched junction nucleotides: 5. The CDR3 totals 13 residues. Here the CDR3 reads CASSQGEVQPQHF. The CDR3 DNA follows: TGTGCCAGCAGCCAGGGGGAGGTTCAGCCCCAGCATTTT.

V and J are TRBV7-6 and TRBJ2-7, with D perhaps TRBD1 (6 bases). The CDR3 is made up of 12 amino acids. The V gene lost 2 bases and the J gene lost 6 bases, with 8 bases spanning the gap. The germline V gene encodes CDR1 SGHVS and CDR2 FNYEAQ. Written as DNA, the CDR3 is TGTGCCAGCAGCTTACAGGGGTCCGAGCAGTACTTC. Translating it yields CASSLQGSEQYF.